These 6 T cell receptor beta chains originate from one sample sequenced in a study of T cells in localized non-small cell lung cancer. Clones were sequenced by immunoSEQ multiplex PCR, and TCRdb holds only the in-frame ones, with some missing. The sample has about a thousand clones; roughly a third are singletons. The sample here was lung tumor tissue, taken before any cancer treatment. Receptors originate from a male donor aged 60 or over with stage II squamous cell lung carcinoma.

The chain links TRBV18 to TRBJ1-4, with no clear D. Trimming removed 9 bases from V and 3 bases from J, with 11 bases in between. This CDR3 has 13 residues. CDR1 and CDR2 from the germline V gene are KGHSH and LQKENI. The CDR3 is CASRRAANEKLFF. As DNA, the CDR3 is TGTGCCAGTCGCCGAGCGGCTAATGAAAAACTGTTTTTT. The whole variable domain, remainder taken from reference TRBV18 and TRBJ1-4, is NAGVMQNPRHLVRRRGQEARLRCSPMKGHSHVYWYRQLPEEGLKFMVYLQKENIIDESGMPKERFSAEFPKEGPSILRIQQVVRGDSAAYFCASRRAANEKLFFGSGTQLSVL.

This rearrangement joins TRBV19 to TRBJ1-5, with 7 positions matching TRBD1. V lost 4 bases and J lost 1; bases outside the gene matches: 7. Per the germline V gene, CDR1 is LNHDA and CDR2 is SQIVND (reference sequence). This CDR3 is built from 16 residues. CDR3 bases: TGTGCCAGTAGTAGAGAGACAGGGAGAAGCAATCAGCCCCAGCATTTT. Translation gives CASSRETGRSNQPQHF.

The gene calls are TRBV9 and TRBJ1-4; 8 bases agree with TRBD1. V lost 3 bases and J lost 4; bases outside the gene matches: 5. There are 15 residues in the CDR3. Looked up from germline, CDR1 is SGDLS and CDR2 is YYNGEE. CDR3 sequence (DNA): TGTGCCAGCAGCGCAAACAGGGGGGTTAATGAAAAACTGTTTTTT. Its protein product is CASSANRGVNEKLFF.

The genes are TRBV19 and TRBJ2-3; no definite D call. Germline CDR1 and CDR2: LNHDA and SQIVND (reference sequence). The CDR3 contains 14 residues. Between the trimmed V and J ends, which lost 0 bases and 6 bases, there was a span of 10 bases. The CDR3 region is CASSIDPGRDTQYF. The DNA of the CDR3 is TGTGCCAGTAGTATAGATCCTGGGCGTGATACGCAGTATTTT.

The V call is TRBV19, the J call TRBJ2-7; the D gene could be TRBD1 or TRBD2 (5 bases each). The germline V gene has CDR1 LNHDA and CDR2 SQIVND (reference sequence). The CDR3 is made up of 13 amino acids. The V and J ends lost 9 bases and 3 bases respectively, with 15 bases between them. CDR3 region: CASSRDGIYEQYF. The CDR3, as DNA: TGTGCCAGCTCCCGGGACGGAATCTACGAGCAGTACTTC.

V usage is TRBV19 and J usage is TRBJ2-7; D might be TRBD1 (6 bases). Trimming stripped 5 bases from V and 2 bases from J, with 13 bases between. The CDR3 runs to 14 residues. Germline V gene sequence: CDR1 LNHDA, CDR2 SQIVND (reference sequence). The CDR3 nucleotides are TGTGCCAGTAGTCTCGGGACATCAGCCTACGAGCAGTACTTC. Translated: CASSLGTSAYEQYF.